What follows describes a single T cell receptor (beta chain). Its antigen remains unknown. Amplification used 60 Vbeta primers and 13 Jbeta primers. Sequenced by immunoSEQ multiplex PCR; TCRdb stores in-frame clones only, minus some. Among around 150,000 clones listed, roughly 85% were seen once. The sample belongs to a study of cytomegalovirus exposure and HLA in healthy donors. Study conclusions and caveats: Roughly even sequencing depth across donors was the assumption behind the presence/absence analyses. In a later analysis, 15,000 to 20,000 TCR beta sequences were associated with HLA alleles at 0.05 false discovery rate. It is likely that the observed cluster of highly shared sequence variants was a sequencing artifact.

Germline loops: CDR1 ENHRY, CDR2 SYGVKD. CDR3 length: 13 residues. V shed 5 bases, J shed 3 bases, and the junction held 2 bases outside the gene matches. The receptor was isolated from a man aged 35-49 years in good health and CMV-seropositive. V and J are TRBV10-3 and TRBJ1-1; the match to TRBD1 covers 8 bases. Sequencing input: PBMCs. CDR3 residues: CAISQGADTEAFF. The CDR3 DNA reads TGTGCCATCAGTCAGGGGGCAGACACTGAAGCTTTCTTT.